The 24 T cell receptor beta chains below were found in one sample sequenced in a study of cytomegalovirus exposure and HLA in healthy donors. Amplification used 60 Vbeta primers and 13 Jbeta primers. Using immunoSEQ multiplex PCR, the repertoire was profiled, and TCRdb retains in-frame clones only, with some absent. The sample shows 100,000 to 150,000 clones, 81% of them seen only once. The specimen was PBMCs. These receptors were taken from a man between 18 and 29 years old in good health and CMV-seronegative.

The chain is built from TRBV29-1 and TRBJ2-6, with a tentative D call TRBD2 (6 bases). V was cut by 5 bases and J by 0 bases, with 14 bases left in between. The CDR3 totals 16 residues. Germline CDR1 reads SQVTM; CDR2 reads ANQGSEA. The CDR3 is CSVRLVSFSGANVLTF. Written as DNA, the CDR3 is TGCAGCGTTAGACTAGTCTCGTTCTCTGGGGCCAACGTCCTGACTTTC.

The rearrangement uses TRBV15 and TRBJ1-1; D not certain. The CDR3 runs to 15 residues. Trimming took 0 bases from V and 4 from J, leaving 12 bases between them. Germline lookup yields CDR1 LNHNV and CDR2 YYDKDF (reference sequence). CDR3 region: CATSRDIKEGTEAFF. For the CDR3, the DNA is TGTGCCACCAGCAGAGATATCAAGGAGGGCACTGAAGCTTTCTTT.

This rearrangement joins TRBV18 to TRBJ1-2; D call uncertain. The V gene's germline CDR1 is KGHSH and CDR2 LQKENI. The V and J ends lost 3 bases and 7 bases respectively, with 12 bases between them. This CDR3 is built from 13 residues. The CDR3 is CASSPRGESGYTF. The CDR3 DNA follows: TGTGCCAGCTCACCGCGGGGAGAGAGTGGCTACACCTTC. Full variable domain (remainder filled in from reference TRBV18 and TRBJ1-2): NAGVMQNPRHLVRRRGQEARLRCSPMKGHSHVYWYRQLPEEGLKFMVYLQKENIIDESGMPKERFSAEFPKEGPSILRIQQVVRGDSAAYFCASSPRGESGYTFGSGTRLTVV.

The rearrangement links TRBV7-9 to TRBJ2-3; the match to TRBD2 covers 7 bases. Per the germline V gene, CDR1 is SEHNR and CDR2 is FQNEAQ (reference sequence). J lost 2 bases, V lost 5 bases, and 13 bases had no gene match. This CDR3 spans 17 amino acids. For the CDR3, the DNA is TGTGCCAGCAGCCTAATAGAAGCGGGGCGGTACACAGATACGCAGTATTTT. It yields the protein CASSLIEAGRYTDTQYF.

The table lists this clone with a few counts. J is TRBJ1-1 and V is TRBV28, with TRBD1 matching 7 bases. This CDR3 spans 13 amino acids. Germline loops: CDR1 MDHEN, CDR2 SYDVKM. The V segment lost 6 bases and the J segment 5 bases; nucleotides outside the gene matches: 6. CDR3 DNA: TGTGCCAGCAGGAGTCCAGGGGGGACTGAAGCTTTCTTT. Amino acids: CASRSPGGTEAFF.

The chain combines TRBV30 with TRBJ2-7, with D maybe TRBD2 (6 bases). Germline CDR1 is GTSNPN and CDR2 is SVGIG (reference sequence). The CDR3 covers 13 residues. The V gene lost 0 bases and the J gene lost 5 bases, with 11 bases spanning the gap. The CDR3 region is CAWSVLEGHEQYF. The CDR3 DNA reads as TGTGCCTGGAGTGTACTGGAGGGACACGAGCAGTACTTC. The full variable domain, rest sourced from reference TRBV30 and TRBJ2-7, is SQTIHQWPATLVQPVGSPLSLECTVEGTSNPNLYWYRQAAGRGLQLLFYSVGIGQISSEVPQNLSASRPQDRQFILSSKKLLLSDSGFYLCAWSVLEGHEQYFGPGTRLTVT.

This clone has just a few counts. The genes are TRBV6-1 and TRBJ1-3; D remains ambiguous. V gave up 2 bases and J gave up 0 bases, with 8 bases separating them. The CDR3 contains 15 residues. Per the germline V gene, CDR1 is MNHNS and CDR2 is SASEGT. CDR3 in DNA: TGTGCCAGCAGTGAACTAGTATCCTCTGGAAACACCATATATTTT. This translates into CASSELVSSGNTIYF.

The CDR3 protein is CASSYLRERANEQFF. Written as DNA, the CDR3 is TGTGCCAGCAGTTACCTCAGGGAGCGGGCGAATGAGCAGTTCTTC. The chain recombines TRBV6-5 with TRBJ2-1, with D possibly matching TRBD2 (6 bases). The CDR3 runs to 15 residues. V gave up 2 bases and J gave up 7 bases, with 15 bases separating them. Germline V gene sequence: CDR1 MNHEY, CDR2 SVGAGI.

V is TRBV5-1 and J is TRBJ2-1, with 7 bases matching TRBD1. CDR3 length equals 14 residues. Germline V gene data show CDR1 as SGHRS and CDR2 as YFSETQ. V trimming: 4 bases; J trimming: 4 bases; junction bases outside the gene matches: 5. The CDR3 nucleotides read TGCGCCAGCAGCCCCGGGACAGATTACAATGAGCAGTTCTTC. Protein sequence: CASSPGTDYNEQFF.

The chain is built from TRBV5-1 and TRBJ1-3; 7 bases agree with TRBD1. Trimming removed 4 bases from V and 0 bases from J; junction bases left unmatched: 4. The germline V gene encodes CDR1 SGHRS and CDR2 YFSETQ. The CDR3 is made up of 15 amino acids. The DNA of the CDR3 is TGCGCCAGCAGCACAGGGGCCTACTCTGGAAACACCATATATTTT. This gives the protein CASSTGAYSGNTIYF. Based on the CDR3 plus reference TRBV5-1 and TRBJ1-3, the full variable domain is KAGVTQTPRYLIKTRGQQVTLSCSPISGHRSVSWYQQTPGQGLQFLFEYFSETQRNKGNFPGRFSGRQFSNSRSEMNVSTLELGDSALYLCASSTGAYSGNTIYFGEGSWLTVV.

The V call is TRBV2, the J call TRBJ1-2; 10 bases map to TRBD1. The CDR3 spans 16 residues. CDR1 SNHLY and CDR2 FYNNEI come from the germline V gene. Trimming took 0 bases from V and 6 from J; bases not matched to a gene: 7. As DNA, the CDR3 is TGTGCCAGCAGTGAAGCGCTTCGGGACAGGGGACATGGCTACACCTTC. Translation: CASSEALRDRGHGYTF.

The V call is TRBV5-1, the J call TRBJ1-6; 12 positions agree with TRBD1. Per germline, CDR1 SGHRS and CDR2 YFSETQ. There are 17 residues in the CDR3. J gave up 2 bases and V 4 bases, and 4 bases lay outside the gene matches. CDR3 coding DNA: TGCGCCAGCAGCCTAGGGGACAGGGGGCCCTATAATTCACCCCTCCACTTT. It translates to CASSLGDRGPYNSPLHF. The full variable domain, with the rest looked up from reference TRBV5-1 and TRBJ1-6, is KAGVTQTPRYLIKTRGQQVTLSCSPISGHRSVSWYQQTPGQGLQFLFEYFSETQRNKGNFPGRFSGRQFSNSRSEMNVSTLELGDSALYLCASSLGDRGPYNSPLHFGNGTRLTVT.

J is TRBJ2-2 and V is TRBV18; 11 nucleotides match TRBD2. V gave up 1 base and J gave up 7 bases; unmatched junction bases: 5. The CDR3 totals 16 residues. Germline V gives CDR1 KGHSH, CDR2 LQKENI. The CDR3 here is CASSPRGLAGGGELFF. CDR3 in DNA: TGTGCCAGCTCACCACGAGGACTAGCGGGCGGCGGGGAGCTGTTTTTT.

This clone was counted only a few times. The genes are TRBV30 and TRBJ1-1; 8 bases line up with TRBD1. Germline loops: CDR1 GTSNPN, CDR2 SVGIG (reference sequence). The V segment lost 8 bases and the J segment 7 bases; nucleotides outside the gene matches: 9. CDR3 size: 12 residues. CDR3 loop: CAGDRGGGEAFF. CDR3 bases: TGTGCCGGCGACAGGGGAGGTGGTGAAGCTTTCTTT.

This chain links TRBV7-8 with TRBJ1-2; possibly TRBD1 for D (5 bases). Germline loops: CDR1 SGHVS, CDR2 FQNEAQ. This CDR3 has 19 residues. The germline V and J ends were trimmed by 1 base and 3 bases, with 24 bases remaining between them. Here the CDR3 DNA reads TGTGCCAGCAGCTTAGAGGTCAGGGCTTTCTTCTCGGGCGACTATGGCTACACCTTC. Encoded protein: CASSLEVRAFFSGDYGYTF.

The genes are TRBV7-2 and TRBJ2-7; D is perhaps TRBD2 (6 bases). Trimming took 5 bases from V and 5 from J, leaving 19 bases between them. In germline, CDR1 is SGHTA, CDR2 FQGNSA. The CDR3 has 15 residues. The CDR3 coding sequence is TGTGCCAGCAGCAAGGTGCCAGGGAGGTTGGACGAGCAGTACTTC. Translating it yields CASSKVPGRLDEQYF.

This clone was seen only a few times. CDR3 nucleotides: TGTGCCAGCAGTTTTTCGGTTTCGGTGAAGCAGTTCTTC. Its protein product is CASSFSVSVKQFF. The chain employs TRBV28 and TRBJ2-1; D remains unclear. Germline loops: CDR1 MDHEN, CDR2 SYDVKM. Trimming took off 3 bases at V and 11 bases at J, with 14 bases between the two ends. This CDR3 region has 13 residues.

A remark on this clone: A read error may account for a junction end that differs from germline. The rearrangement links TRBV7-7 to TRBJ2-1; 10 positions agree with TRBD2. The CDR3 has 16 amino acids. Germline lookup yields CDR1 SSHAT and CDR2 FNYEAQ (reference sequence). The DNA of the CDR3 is TGTGCTAGCACCAGGGGAGAAGCGGGGGGGGTCAATGAGCAGTTCTTC. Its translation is CASTRGEAGGVNEQFF.

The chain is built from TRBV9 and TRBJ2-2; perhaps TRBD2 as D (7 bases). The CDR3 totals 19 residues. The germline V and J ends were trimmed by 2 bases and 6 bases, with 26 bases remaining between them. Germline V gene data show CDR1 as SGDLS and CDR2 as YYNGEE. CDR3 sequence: CASSVHQGGGVQGAGELFF. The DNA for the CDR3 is TGTGCCAGCAGCGTCCACCAGGGAGGGGGGGTGCAAGGGGCCGGGGAGCTGTTTTTT.

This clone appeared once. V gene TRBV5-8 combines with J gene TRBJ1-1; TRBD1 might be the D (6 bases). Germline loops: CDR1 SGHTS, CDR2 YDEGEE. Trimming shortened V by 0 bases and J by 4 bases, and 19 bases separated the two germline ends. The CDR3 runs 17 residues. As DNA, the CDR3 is TGTGCCAGCAGCTTGGGCGGGAGGACAGAAATGAGCACTGAAGCTTTCTTT. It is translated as CASSLGGRTEMSTEAFF. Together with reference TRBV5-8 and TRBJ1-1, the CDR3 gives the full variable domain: EAGVTQSPTHLIKTRGQQATLRCSPISGHTSVYWYQQALGLGLQFLLWYDEGEERNRGNFPPRFSGRQFPNYSSELNVNALELEDSALYLCASSLGGRTEMSTEAFFGQGTRLTVV.

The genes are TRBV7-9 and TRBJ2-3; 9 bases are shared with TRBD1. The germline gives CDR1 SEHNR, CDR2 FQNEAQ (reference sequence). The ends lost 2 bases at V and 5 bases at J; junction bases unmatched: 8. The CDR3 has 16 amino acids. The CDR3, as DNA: TGTGCCAGCAGCTTAAAATTGGGACAGGGTCAAGATACGCAGTATTTT. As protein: CASSLKLGQGQDTQYF.

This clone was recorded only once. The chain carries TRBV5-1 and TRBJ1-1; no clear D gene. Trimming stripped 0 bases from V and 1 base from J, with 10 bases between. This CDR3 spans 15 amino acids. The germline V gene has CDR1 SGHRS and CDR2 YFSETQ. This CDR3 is CASSLAGVANTEAFF. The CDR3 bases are TGCGCCAGCAGCTTGGCCGGGGTGGCGAACACTGAAGCTTTCTTT.

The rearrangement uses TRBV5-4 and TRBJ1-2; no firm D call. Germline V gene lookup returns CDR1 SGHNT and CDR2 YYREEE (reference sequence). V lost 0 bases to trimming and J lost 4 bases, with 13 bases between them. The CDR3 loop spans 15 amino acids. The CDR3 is CASSLAHQARYGYTF. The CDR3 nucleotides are TGTGCCAGCAGCTTGGCCCACCAAGCCCGCTATGGCTACACCTTC.

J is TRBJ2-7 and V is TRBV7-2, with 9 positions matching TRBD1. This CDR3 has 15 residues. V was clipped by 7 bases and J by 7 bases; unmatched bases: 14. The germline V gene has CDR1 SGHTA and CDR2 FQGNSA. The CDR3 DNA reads TGTGCCAGCACCGACACCGGGACAGGGCTTTGGGAGCAGTACTTC. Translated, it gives CASTDTGTGLWEQYF.